This T cell receptor beta chain was obtained from a study of cytomegalovirus exposure and HLA in healthy donors. This CDR3 contains 13 residues. With 5 bases removed from V and 4 bases from J, the gap between germline ends came to 10 bases. Germline V CDR1 and CDR2: SGHKS, YYEKEE (reference sequence). Both 60 Vbeta primers and 13 Jbeta primers went into the PCR. Repertoires were generated with immunoSEQ multiplex PCR, while TCRdb's copy carries only in-frame clones and drops some. Of roughly 130,000 clones in the sample, approximately 80% are singletons; the top ten hold roughly 10%. The clonotype originates from a woman aged 50 to 65 in good health and CMV-seropositive. Sequenced material: PBMCs. The chain recombines TRBV5-5 with TRBJ1-5; tentatively, D is TRBD1 (6 bases). The chain's CDR3 is CASSLDSNQPQHF. The CDR3, as DNA: TGTGCCAGCAGTCTGGACAGTAATCAGCCCCAGCATTTT.